These 18 T cell receptor beta chains came from one sample sequenced in a study of blood T cell repertoires in COVID-19. Sequenced by immunoSEQ multiplex PCR; TCRdb stores in-frame clones only, minus some. The sample has about 200,000 clones, about 90% seen once; the top ten hold around 1.6%. Sample: peripheral blood. The receptors here all came from a man aged 18 to 29 with active or convalescent COVID-19.

There are a few counts of this clone. The chain recombines TRBV3-1 (or the pseudogene TRBV3-2) with TRBJ2-7; 7 bases agree with TRBD1. There are 14 residues in the CDR3. Germline-derived CDR1 and CDR2 are LGHDT and YNNKEL (reference sequence). V dropped 2 bases and J dropped 4; count of bases not matched to a gene: 5. CDR3 nucleotides: TGTGCCAGCAGCCAAAATCCAGGGGGTTACGAGCAGTACTTC. This codes for CASSQNPGGYEQYF.

This chain connects TRBV25-1 to TRBJ2-7, with 7 bases identical to TRBD2. CDR3 length equals 15 residues. The J segment lost 7 bases and the V segment lost 1 base, leaving 10 bases of the junction unmatched. Germline values: CDR1 MGHDK, CDR2 SYGVNS. This CDR3 reads CASSESVGGSLEQYF. The CDR3, as DNA: TGTGCCAGCAGTGAATCCGTGGGGGGGAGTCTTGAGCAGTACTTC.

There are a few counts of this clone. V usage is TRBV7-8 and J usage is TRBJ2-1; 12 nucleotides agree with TRBD2. Germline V gives CDR1 SGHVS, CDR2 FQNEAQ. J was trimmed by 6 bases and V by 5 bases; bases with no gene match: 5. The CDR3 covers 15 residues. The CDR3 here is CASSATSGRTNEQFF. CDR3 bases: TGTGCCAGCAGCGCAACTAGCGGGAGGACCAATGAGCAGTTCTTC.

The chain recombines TRBV5-1 with TRBJ2-3; D is uncertain. Trimming stripped 0 bases from V and 6 bases from J, with 11 bases between. Germline V CDR1 and CDR2: SGHRS, YFSETQ. The length of the CDR3 is 14 residues. The CDR3 DNA reads TGCGCCAGCAGCTTGGCGCAGGTCAGCGATACGCAGTATTTT. Translated: CASSLAQVSDTQYF.

The V call is TRBV12-3 or TRBV12-4, the J call TRBJ2-5; unclear D gene. The CDR3 totals 11 residues. With 5 bases removed from V and 6 bases from J, the gap between germline ends came to 7 bases. CDR3 sequence: CASSTDKTQYF. In DNA, the CDR3 is TGTGCCAGCAGTACAGACAAGACCCAGTACTTC.

V is TRBV19 and J is TRBJ2-5; TRBD2 matches at 11 bases. The CDR3 spans 15 residues. Trimming removed 5 bases from V and 5 bases from J; junction bases left unmatched: 7. In germline, CDR1 is LNHDA, CDR2 SQIVND (reference sequence). This CDR3 reads CASSDRLAGLETQYF. CDR3 sequence (DNA): TGTGCCAGTAGTGACCGACTAGCGGGACTTGAGACCCAGTACTTC.

The CDR3 DNA is TGTGCCAGCACCCTCCCAGGGGAGGGAGAGACCCAGTACTTC. It is translated as CASTLPGEGETQYF. The chain links TRBV6-5 to TRBJ2-5, with a possible D match to TRBD2 (7 bases). Between the trimmed V and J ends, which lost 7 bases and 4 bases, there was a span of 16 bases. In germline, CDR1 is MNHEY, CDR2 SVGAGI. The CDR3 covers 14 residues.

This chain connects TRBV4-2 to TRBJ2-1; D remains unclear. Trimming pared 0 bases from V and 4 bases from J, leaving 13 bases between. The CDR3 is 16 amino acids. Germline V gives CDR1 LGHNA, CDR2 YNFKEQ. CDR3 nucleotides: TGTGCCAGCAGCCAAGAGCCATCAGAAAAATACAATGAGCAGTTCTTC. The encoded protein is CASSQEPSEKYNEQFF.

J is TRBJ1-3 and V is TRBV30; 8 nucleotides match TRBD1. Germline assignment: CDR1 GTSNPN and CDR2 SVGIG (reference sequence). This CDR3 region has 17 residues. J lost 1 base, V lost 1 base, and 9 bases had no gene match. The CDR3 nucleotides read TGTGCCTGGAGTGAAGGGGACAGGAGGCTTTCTGGAAACACCATATATTTT. It encodes CAWSEGDRRLSGNTIYF.

V gene TRBV12-3 or TRBV12-4 combines with J gene TRBJ2-7; D is possibly TRBD2 (6 bases). The V end lost 6 bases, the J end lost 2 bases, and 8 bases lay between the germline ends. The CDR3 spans 12 residues. CDR3 residues: CASSRTTYEQYF. The CDR3 DNA reads TGTGCCAGCAGCCGGACTACCTACGAGCAGTACTTC.

This chain uses TRBV25-1 with TRBJ2-1, with TRBD2 matching over 9 bases. CDR1 and CDR2 (germline): MGHDK, SYGVNS. V was pared by 2 bases and J by 4 bases, with 3 bases of the junction left unmatched. The CDR3 spans 15 residues. The CDR3, as DNA: TGTGCCAGCAGTGAACGACTAGCGGCTTACAATGAGCAGTTCTTC. Protein product: CASSERLAAYNEQFF.

V gene TRBV7-2 combines with J gene TRBJ2-7; 9 bases align to TRBD2. The CDR3 contains 15 residues. Germline V gives CDR1 SGHTA, CDR2 FQGNSA. V shed 5 bases and J 2 bases; nucleotides not matched to a gene: 7. CDR3 in amino acids: CASSQEGLATYEQYF. The CDR3 nucleotides read TGTGCCAGCAGCCAAGAGGGACTAGCTACCTACGAGCAGTACTTC.

V usage is TRBV4-1 and J usage is TRBJ2-7; TRBD2 matches at 8 bases. Trimming took 0 bases from V and 4 from J; bases not matched to a gene: 14. The CDR3 is 18 amino acids. The germline V gene has CDR1 MGHRA and CDR2 YSYEKL. CDR3 nucleotide sequence: TGCGCCAGCAGCCAAGAGTCTCGTTCCAGCGGGAGTGTGTACGAGCAGTACTTC. It translates to CASSQESRSSGSVYEQYF.

The rearrangement joins TRBV27 to TRBJ2-1; 8 bases are a match to TRBD2. The V gene end was trimmed by 8 bases and the J gene end by 2 bases; junction bases not matched to a gene: 11. The CDR3 covers 16 residues. Germline values: CDR1 MNHEY, CDR2 SMNVEV (reference sequence). This CDR3 reads CASRGVTSAPYNEQFF. The CDR3 DNA follows: TGTGCCAGCCGCGGCGTGACTAGCGCTCCCTACAATGAGCAGTTCTTC.

This sequence joins TRBV29-1 and TRBJ2-5, with D uncertain. The CDR3 is made up of 14 amino acids. The germline gives CDR1 SQVTM, CDR2 ANQGSEA. With 7 bases removed from V and 1 base from J, the gap between germline ends came to 16 bases. CDR3 DNA: TGCAGCGCGAAGACTCGACCCCGCCAAGAGACCCAGTACTTC. Encoded protein: CSAKTRPRQETQYF.

CDR3 in DNA: TGTGCCAGCAGTTTATCACAGGGAGGGGGTGAAGCTTTCTTT. It encodes CASSLSQGGGEAFF. The chain recombines TRBV27 with TRBJ1-1; D may be TRBD1 (6 bases). The germline gives CDR1 MNHEY, CDR2 SMNVEV (reference sequence). This CDR3 spans 14 amino acids. With 0 bases removed from V and 7 bases from J, the gap between germline ends came to 12 bases.

This clone has just one count. This rearrangement joins TRBV19 to TRBJ1-3; a possible D gene is TRBD1 (5 bases). Germline CDR1 is LNHDA and CDR2 is SQIVND (reference sequence). This CDR3 spans 14 amino acids. V shed 7 bases and J shed 0 bases, with 10 bases lying between them. CDR3 loop: CASTPGLSGNTIYF. The CDR3 region has the DNA TGTGCCAGTACTCCGGGACTCTCTGGAAACACCATATATTTT.

The CDR3 bases are TGTGCCATCAGTGAGTCAGCCGGGACAGGCAACACAGATACGCAGTATTTT. Amino acid sequence: CAISESAGTGNTDTQYF. This chain links TRBV10-3 with TRBJ2-3; 8 bases match TRBD1. The CDR3 length is 17 residues. The V gene's germline CDR1 is ENHRY and CDR2 SYGVKD. V was clipped by 0 bases and J by 2 bases; unmatched bases: 7.